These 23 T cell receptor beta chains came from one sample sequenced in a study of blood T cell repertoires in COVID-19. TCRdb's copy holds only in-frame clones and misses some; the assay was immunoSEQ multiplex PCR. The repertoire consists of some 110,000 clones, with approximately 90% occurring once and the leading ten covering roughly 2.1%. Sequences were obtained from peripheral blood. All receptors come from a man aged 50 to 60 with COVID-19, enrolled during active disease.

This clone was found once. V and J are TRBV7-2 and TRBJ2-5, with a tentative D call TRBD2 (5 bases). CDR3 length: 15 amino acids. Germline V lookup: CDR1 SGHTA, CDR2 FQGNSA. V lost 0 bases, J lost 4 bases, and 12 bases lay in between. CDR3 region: CASSLAGYRGETQYF. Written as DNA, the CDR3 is TGTGCCAGCAGCTTAGCGGGTTACCGGGGAGAGACCCAGTACTTC.

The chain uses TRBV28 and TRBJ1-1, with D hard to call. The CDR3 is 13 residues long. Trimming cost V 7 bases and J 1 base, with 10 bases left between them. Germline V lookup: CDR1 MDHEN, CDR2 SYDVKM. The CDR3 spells CASIHLSNTEAFF. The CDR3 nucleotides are TGTGCCAGCATTCATTTGTCGAACACTGAAGCTTTCTTT.

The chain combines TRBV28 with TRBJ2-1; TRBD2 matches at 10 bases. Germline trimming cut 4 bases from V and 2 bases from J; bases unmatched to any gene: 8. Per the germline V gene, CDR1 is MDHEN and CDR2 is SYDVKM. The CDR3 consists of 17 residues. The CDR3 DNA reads TGTGCCAGCAGTTCCTCACTAGCGGGGAGAGCCTACAATGAGCAGTTCTTC. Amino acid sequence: CASSSSLAGRAYNEQFF.

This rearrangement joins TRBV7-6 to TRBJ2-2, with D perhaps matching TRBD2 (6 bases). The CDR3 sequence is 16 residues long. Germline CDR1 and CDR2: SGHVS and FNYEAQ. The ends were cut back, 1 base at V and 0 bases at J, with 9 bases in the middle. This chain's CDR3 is CASSLEGGANTGELFF. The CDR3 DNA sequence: TGTGCCAGCAGCTTAGAGGGCGGGGCGAACACCGGGGAGCTGTTTTTT. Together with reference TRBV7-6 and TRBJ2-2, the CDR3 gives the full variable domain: GAGVSQSPRYKVTKRGQDVALRCDPISGHVSLYWYRQALGQGPEFLTYFNYEAQQDKSGLPNDRFSAERPEGSISTLTIQRTEQRDSAMYRCASSLEGGANTGELFFGEGSRLTVL.

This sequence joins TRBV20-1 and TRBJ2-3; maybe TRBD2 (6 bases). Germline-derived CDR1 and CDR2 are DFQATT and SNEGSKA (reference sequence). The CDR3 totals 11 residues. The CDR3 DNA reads TGCAGCCTAAGGAGGGGAGATACGCAGTATTTT. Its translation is CSLRRGDTQYF.

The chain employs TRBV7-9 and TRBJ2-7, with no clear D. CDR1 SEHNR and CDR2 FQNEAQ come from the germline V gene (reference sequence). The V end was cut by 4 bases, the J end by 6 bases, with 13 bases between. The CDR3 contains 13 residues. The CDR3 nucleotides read TGTGCCAGCAGCTCCCTTGGTAACGGCGAGCAGTACTTC. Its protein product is CASSSLGNGEQYF.

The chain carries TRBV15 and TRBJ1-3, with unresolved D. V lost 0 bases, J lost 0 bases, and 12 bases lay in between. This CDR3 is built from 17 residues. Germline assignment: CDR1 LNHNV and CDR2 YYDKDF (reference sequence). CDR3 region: CATSRDPDTISGNTIYF. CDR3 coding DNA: TGTGCCACCAGCAGAGATCCCGACACCATCTCTGGAAACACCATATATTTT.

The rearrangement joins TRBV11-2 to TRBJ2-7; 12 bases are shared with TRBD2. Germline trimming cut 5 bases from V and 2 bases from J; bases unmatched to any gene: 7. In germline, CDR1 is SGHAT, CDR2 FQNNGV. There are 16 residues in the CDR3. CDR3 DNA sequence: TGTGCCAGCAGCCACTGGACTAGCGGGAATACCTACGAGCAGTACGTC. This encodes CASSHWTSGNTYEQYV.

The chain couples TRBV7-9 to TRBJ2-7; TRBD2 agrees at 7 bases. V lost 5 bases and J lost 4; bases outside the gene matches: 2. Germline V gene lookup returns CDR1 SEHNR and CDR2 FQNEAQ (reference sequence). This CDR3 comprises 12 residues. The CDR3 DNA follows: TGTGCCAGCAGCCAGGGAGGGTACGAGCAGTACTTC. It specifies CASSQGGYEQYF. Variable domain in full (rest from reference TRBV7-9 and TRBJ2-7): DTGVSQNPRHKITKRGQNVTFRCDPISEHNRLYWYRQTLGQGPEFLTYFQNEAQLEKSRLLSDRFSAERPKGSFSTLEIQRTEQGDSAMYLCASSQGGYEQYFGPGTRLTVT.

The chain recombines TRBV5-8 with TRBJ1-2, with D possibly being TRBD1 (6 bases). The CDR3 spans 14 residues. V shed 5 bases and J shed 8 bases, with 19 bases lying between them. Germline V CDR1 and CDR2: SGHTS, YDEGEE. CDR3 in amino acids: CASRLPGIGQGYTF. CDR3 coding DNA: TGTGCCAGCAGGCTGCCGGGGATAGGACAGGGCTACACCTTC.

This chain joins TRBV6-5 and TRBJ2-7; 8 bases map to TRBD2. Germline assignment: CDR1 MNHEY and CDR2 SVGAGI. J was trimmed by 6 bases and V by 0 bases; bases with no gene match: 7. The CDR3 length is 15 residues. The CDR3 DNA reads TGTGCCAGCAGTTACTCGGAGTCTGGGACTAGCGAGCAGTACTTC. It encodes CASSYSESGTSEQYF.

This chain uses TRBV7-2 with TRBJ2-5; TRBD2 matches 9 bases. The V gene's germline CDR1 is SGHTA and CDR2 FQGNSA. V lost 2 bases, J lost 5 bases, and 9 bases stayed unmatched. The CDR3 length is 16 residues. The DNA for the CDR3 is TGTGCCAGCAGCTTATGGATCAGCGGGAGGACGGAGACCCAGTACTTC. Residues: CASSLWISGRTETQYF.

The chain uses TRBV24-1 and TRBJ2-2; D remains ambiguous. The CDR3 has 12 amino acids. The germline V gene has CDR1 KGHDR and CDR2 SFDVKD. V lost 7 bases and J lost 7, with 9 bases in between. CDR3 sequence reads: CATSPGGGELFF. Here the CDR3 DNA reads TGTGCCACCAGCCCGGGTGGCGGGGAGCTGTTTTTT.

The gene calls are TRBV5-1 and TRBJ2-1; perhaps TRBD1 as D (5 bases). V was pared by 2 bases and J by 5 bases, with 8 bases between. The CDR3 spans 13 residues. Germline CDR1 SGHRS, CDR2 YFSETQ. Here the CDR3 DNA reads TGCGCCAGCAGCTTAAGGGGAAACAATGAGCAGTTCTTC. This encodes CASSLRGNNEQFF.

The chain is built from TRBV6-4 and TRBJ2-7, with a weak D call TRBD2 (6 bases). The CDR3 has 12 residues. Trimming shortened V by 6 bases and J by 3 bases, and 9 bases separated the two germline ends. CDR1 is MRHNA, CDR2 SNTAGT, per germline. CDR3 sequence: CASRPGGYEQYV. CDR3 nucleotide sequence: TGTGCCAGCAGACCCGGGGGCTACGAGCAGTACGTC.

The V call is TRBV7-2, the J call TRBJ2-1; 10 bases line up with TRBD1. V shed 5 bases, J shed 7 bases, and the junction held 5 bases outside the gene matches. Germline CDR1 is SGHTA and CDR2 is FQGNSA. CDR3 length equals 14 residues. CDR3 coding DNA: TGTGCCAGCAGCAGACAGGGGGCGGCGAATGAGCAGTTCTTC. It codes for CASSRQGAANEQFF.

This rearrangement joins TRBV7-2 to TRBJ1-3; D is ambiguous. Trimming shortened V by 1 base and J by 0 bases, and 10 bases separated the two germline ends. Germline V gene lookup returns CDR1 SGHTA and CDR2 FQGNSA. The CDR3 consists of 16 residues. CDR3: CASSLEMGISGNTIYF. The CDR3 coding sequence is TGTGCCAGCAGCTTAGAAATGGGCATCTCTGGAAACACCATATATTTT.

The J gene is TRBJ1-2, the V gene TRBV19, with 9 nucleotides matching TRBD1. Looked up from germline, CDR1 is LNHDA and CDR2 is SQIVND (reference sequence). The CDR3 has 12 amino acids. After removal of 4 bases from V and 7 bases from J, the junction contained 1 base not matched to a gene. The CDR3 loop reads CASSRDRAGYTF. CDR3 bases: TGTGCCAGTAGTAGGGACAGGGCTGGCTACACCTTC.

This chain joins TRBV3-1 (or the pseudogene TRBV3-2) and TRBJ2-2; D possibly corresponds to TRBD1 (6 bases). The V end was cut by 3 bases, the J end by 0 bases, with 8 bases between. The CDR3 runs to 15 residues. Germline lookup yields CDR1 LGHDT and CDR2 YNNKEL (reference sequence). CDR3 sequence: CASSHQGSNTGELFF. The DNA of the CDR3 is TGTGCCAGCAGCCACCAGGGGTCGAACACCGGGGAGCTGTTTTTT.

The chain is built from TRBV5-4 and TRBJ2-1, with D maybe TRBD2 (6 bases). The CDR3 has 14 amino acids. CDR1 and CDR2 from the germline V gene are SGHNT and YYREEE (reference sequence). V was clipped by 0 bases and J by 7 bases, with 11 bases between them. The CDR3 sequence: CASSLDSGWNEQFF. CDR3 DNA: TGTGCCAGCAGCTTGGATAGCGGATGGAATGAGCAGTTCTTC.

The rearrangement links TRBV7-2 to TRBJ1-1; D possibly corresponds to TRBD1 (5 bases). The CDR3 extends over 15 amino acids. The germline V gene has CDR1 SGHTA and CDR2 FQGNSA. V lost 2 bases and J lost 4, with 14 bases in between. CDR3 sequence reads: CASSLRAGLITEAFF. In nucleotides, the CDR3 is TGTGCCAGCAGCTTAAGGGCAGGGTTGATCACTGAAGCTTTCTTT.

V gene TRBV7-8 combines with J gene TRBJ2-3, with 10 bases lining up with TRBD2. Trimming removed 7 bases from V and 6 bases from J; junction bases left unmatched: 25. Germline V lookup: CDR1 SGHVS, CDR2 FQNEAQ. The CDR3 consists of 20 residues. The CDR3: CASKRIAGGMDLFVLDTQYF. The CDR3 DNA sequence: TGTGCCAGCAAGAGAATAGCGGGAGGCATGGACTTATTTGTCTTGGATACGCAGTATTTT.

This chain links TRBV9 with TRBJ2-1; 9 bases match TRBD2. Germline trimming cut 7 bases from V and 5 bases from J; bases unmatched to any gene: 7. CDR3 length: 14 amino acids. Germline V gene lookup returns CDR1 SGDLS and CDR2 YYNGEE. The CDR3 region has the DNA TGTGCCAGCGCGGGGGCGGGAGGGAACAATGAGCAGTTCTTC. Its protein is CASAGAGGNNEQFF.